This section outlines one T cell receptor beta chain sequence together with its context. Its antigen is as yet unknown. V lost 2 bases, J lost 8 bases, and 10 bases lay in between. The CDR3 consists of 13 residues. Per the germline V gene, CDR1 is MDHEN and CDR2 is SYDVKM. Primers: 60 Vbeta forward and 13 Jbeta reverse. The table came from immunoSEQ multiplex PCR; TCRdb's copy has only in-frame clones and leaves some out. The profile shows more than 95,000 clones, roughly 80% of them singletons. These data belong to a study of cytomegalovirus exposure and HLA in healthy donors. Overall study findings and caveats: A missense DCLRE1C variant was associated with V- and J-gene trimming of TCR beta chains in a later analysis, and an independent cohort replicated the association.

The chain uses TRBV28 and TRBJ2-4, with D possibly being TRBD1 (6 bases). Sequencing used PBMCs. The origin of this receptor is a man in his forties or fifties in good health and CMV-seropositive. DNA for the CDR3: TGTGCCAGCAGTTTAGGGCAGGGGCACATTCAGTACTTC. This gives the protein CASSLGQGHIQYF.